This TCR beta chain appears in the sequencing data of a study of blood T cell repertoires in COVID-19. Study details: Sites in the United States, Italy and Spain provided acute and convalescent COVID-19 samples. Sample material is recorded as cDNA or gDNA derived from T cells, B-cell-depleted T cells, or PBMCs.

The Seattle patients joined while their infection was active and were tracked longitudinally afterward. Only in-frame clones appear in the TCRdb table, and some are missing; sequencing was by immunoSEQ multiplex PCR. The sample comprises about 98,000 clones, 80% to 95% of which are singletons, and under 2% rests with the top ten. CDR3 length: 14 amino acids. V was clipped by 3 bases and J by 2 bases; unmatched bases: 4. The germline V gene encodes CDR1 SGHRS and CDR2 YFSETQ. This clonotype was sampled from a woman between 45 and 60 years old with COVID-19, enrolled during active disease. This rearrangement joins TRBV5-1 to TRBJ2-7; 8 bases align to TRBD1. The sample comprised peripheral blood. Here the CDR3 reads CASSWGQDAYEQYF. CDR3 nucleotides: TGCGCCAGCAGCTGGGGACAGGATGCCTACGAGCAGTACTTC.